This T cell receptor beta chain is from a study of molecular identifiers for immune sequencing clone quantification. TCRdb re-derived calls from the PCR reads in MiXCR, one entry per CDR3 protein. The data show under 600,000 distinct CDR3 sequences, with about a fifth seen just once and roughly 0.81% held by the top ten. The CDR3 loop spans 18 amino acids. V dropped 0 bases and J dropped 8; count of bases not matched to a gene: 19. From germline, CDR1 is DFQATT and CDR2 SNEGSKA (reference sequence). The source material was naive CD8+ T cells from blood, with Jurkat cell RNA spiked in. The sample's subset: FACS-sorted CD8+CD4-CCR7+CD45RA+ naive T cells. The V gene is TRBV20-1, the J gene TRBJ1-2; 9 bases map to TRBD1. This sequence was found in a human donor in good health. Some libraries in this study had Jurkat cell RNA spiked in. The CDR3 nucleotides are TGCAGTGCTAGAGAGGTTCCGGTCGAGGCAGGGACAGGGATCGGCTACACCTTC. Translating gives CSAREVPVEAGTGIGYTF.